This record covers a single TCR beta chain. The data belong to a study of blood T cell repertoires in COVID-19. In Seattle, patients joined the study during active infection and were tracked longitudinally. CDR3 length: 13 amino acids. The V end was cut by 2 bases, the J end by 2 bases, with 7 bases between. Germline V gene data show CDR1 as SGHNT and CDR2 as YYREEE (reference sequence). In the original processing: From reference gene primer amplification, estimates of nucleated cell counts were derived. TCRdb keeps only in-frame clones here, not all; method: immunoSEQ multiplex PCR. That table gives V, J and clone size, and the DNA gave D and trimming. The data show under 250,000 clones, 80% to 95% seen once.

The chain carries TRBV5-4 and TRBJ2-5; D not resolved. This sequence was found in a man aged 25-45 years with COVID-19, enrolled during active disease. Sequencing used peripheral blood. CDR3 amino acids: CASSLAQQETQYF. CDR3 DNA: TGTGCCAGCAGCTTAGCCCAACAAGAGACCCAGTACTTC.